These 21 T cell receptor beta chains share one sample of origin, sequenced in a study of blood T cell repertoires in COVID-19. Measured with immunoSEQ multiplex PCR; TCRdb has only the in-frame clones, and not every one. The table shows around 220,000 clones, with about 90% occurring only once. The source material was PBMCs or T cells enriched from blood (not recorded which). Every receptor here comes from a woman aged 25-40 years with acute COVID-19.

This rearrangement joins TRBV18 to TRBJ2-7; D possibly corresponds to TRBD2 (6 bases). The germline gives CDR1 KGHSH, CDR2 LQKENI. With 3 bases removed from V and 3 bases from J, the gap between germline ends came to 9 bases. CDR3 length: 13 amino acids. CDR3 residues: CASSPRRDYEQYF. CDR3 DNA: TGTGCCAGCTCACCTCGGCGGGACTACGAGCAGTACTTC.

The chain carries TRBV29-1 and TRBJ2-7, with TRBD1 matching over 9 bases. Trimming took 7 bases from V and 0 from J; bases not matched to a gene: 4. The CDR3 extends over 13 amino acids. The germline CDR1 and CDR2 sequences are SQVTM and ANQGSEA. The CDR3 sequence is CSGTGANSYEQYF. The CDR3 DNA reads TGCAGCGGGACAGGGGCCAACTCCTACGAGCAGTACTTC.

The J gene is TRBJ2-1, the V gene TRBV19; D perhaps matches TRBD2 (5 bases). CDR3 size: 15 residues. Trimming removed 6 bases at V and 7 bases at J, with 19 bases between. The germline V gene has CDR1 LNHDA and CDR2 SQIVND (reference sequence). CDR3 region: CASSQDLTPANEQFF. The CDR3, as DNA: TGTGCCAGTAGCCAGGACTTAACCCCGGCGAATGAGCAGTTCTTC.

The V call is TRBV4-3, the J call TRBJ2-7, with TRBD1 matching over 7 bases. J lost 0 bases, V lost 3 bases, and 5 bases had no gene match. From germline, CDR1 is LGHNA and CDR2 YSLEER. The CDR3 consists of 15 residues. The CDR3 DNA is TGCGCCAGCAGCCAGAGGTGGGACAGCTCCTACGAGCAGTACTTC. This codes for CASSQRWDSSYEQYF.

This clone has a single count. One end of the junction is discordant with germline, which a read error may explain. The chain employs TRBV7-7 and TRBJ1-4; 9 bases are a match to TRBD1. The CDR3 runs 19 residues. Germline values: CDR1 SSHAT, CDR2 FNYEAQ (reference sequence). The CDR3 loop reads CASSTRTGDTIISNEKLFF. DNA of the CDR3: TGTGCTAGCAGCACACGGACAGGGGACACGATAATCTCAAATGAAAAACTGTTTTTT.

V and J are TRBV7-3 and TRBJ2-2; D may be TRBD2 (5 bases). Trimming cost V 4 bases and J 0 bases, with 9 bases left between them. Germline CDR1 is SGHTA and CDR2 is FQGTGA. The CDR3 is 15 amino acids. This chain's CDR3 is CASSSAVTNTGELFF. The CDR3 DNA sequence: TGTGCCAGCAGCTCAGCGGTAACGAACACCGGGGAGCTGTTTTTT.

This chain links TRBV7-9 with TRBJ2-5; D perhaps matches TRBD2 (6 bases). Trimming took off 5 bases at V and 3 bases at J, with 13 bases between the two ends. Germline lookup yields CDR1 SEHNR and CDR2 FQNEAQ (reference sequence). This CDR3 region has 14 residues. In nucleotides, the CDR3 is TGTGCCAGCAGCCAAGTTGGAGGGGAAGAGACCCAGTACTTC. This codes for CASSQVGGEETQYF.

V is TRBV7-2 and J is TRBJ1-2, with 7 bases aligning to TRBD1. This CDR3 comprises 12 residues. Germline V gene sequence: CDR1 SGHTA, CDR2 FQGNSA. After removal of 11 bases from V and 7 bases from J, the junction contained 10 bases not matched to a gene. CDR3 DNA sequence: TGTGCCCTCGACGGCACAGGGGTTGGCTACACCTTC. This sequence encodes CALDGTGVGYTF.

This chain uses TRBV4-1 with TRBJ1-5; D is perhaps TRBD1 (5 bases). V was pared by 2 bases and J by 6 bases, with 8 bases between. The CDR3 length is 13 residues. Per germline, CDR1 MGHRA and CDR2 YSYEKL. The CDR3 here is CASSQQGSQPQHF. The CDR3 coding sequence is TGCGCCAGCAGCCAACAGGGTAGTCAGCCCCAGCATTTT.

V gene TRBV13 combines with J gene TRBJ1-1; 7 nucleotides agree with TRBD1. Germline trimming cut 0 bases from V and 5 bases from J; bases unmatched to any gene: 12. Per germline, CDR1 PRHDT and CDR2 FYEKMQ (reference sequence). The CDR3 runs 17 residues. The DNA of the CDR3 is TGTGCCAGCAGCTTAGGGATTCCAGGGGGGAAGGGGACTGAAGCTTTCTTT. Residues: CASSLGIPGGKGTEAFF.

V is TRBV7-9 and J is TRBJ2-7, with D tentatively TRBD1 (5 bases). The germline gives CDR1 SEHNR, CDR2 FQNEAQ (reference sequence). This CDR3 has 14 amino acids. Trimming stripped 8 bases from V and 11 bases from J, with 25 bases between. In DNA form, the CDR3 reads TGTGCCAGCGGGATTGGACACCTGTCCTACGAAAAGTACTTC. Protein: CASGIGHLSYEKYF.

In this sample, this clone turned up once. V usage is TRBV19 and J usage is TRBJ1-2; 12 nucleotides agree with TRBD1. The germline V gene has CDR1 LNHDA and CDR2 SQIVND (reference sequence). Germline trimming cut 9 bases from V and 7 bases from J; bases unmatched to any gene: 12. The CDR3 covers 15 residues. In DNA form, the CDR3 reads TGTGCCAGCCGCTCTCCGGGACAGGGGGCCGGTGGCTACACCTTC. It translates to CASRSPGQGAGGYTF.

This clone came up once. This chain joins TRBV20-1 and TRBJ2-7; D is ambiguous. This CDR3 contains 11 residues. The germline gives CDR1 DFQATT, CDR2 SNEGSKA (reference sequence). V lost 6 bases to trimming and J lost 3 bases, with 9 bases between them. CDR3 sequence (DNA): TGCAGTGCCCTAGAAAACTACGAGCAGTACTTC. This translates into CSALENYEQYF.

The gene calls are TRBV7-6 and TRBJ2-3, with TRBD2 matching over 10 bases. Germline values: CDR1 SGHVS, CDR2 FNYEAQ. The junction had 6 bases not matched to a gene; V was cut back by 3 bases and J by 3 bases. The CDR3 covers 16 residues. The CDR3 protein is CASSFSVAGGTDTQYF. Here the CDR3 DNA reads TGTGCCAGCAGCTTCTCCGTAGCGGGGGGAACAGATACGCAGTATTTT.

The chain has TRBV7-3 and TRBJ2-3; 7 nucleotides agree with TRBD2. This CDR3 contains 14 residues. V shed 5 bases, J shed 6 bases, and the junction held 8 bases outside the gene matches. Germline lookup yields CDR1 SGHTA and CDR2 FQGTGA. This chain's CDR3 is CASSPGLVKDTQYF. In nucleotides, the CDR3 is TGTGCCAGCAGCCCCGGACTAGTTAAGGATACGCAGTATTTT.

This clone showed up just a few times. The genes are TRBV11-1 and TRBJ1-6; 9 nucleotides align to TRBD1. Germline V gives CDR1 SGHAT, CDR2 FQDESV (reference sequence). Trimming cost V 5 bases and J 7 bases; bases outside gene matches: 9. The CDR3 totals 16 residues. The CDR3 is CASSPNPGQGNSPLHF. In DNA form, the CDR3 reads TGTGCCAGCAGCCCGAACCCGGGACAGGGAAATTCACCCCTCCACTTT.

The chain has TRBV3-1 (or the pseudogene TRBV3-2) and TRBJ2-2; 7 bases map to TRBD1. The germline V gene encodes CDR1 LGHDT and CDR2 YNNKEL (reference sequence). V trimming: 8 bases; J trimming: 4 bases; junction bases outside the gene matches: 13. The CDR3 has 16 amino acids. Written as DNA, the CDR3 is TGTGCCAGCTGCTCTAAGGGACAGACCTTCACCGGGGAGCTGTTTTTT. As protein: CASCSKGQTFTGELFF.

This clone was seen a single time. The V and J genes are TRBV4-3 and TRBJ2-7, with 7 bases that match TRBD2. Germline CDR1 reads LGHNA; CDR2 reads YSLEER. The CDR3 length is 16 residues. Trimming removed 1 base from V and 4 bases from J; junction bases left unmatched: 10. The DNA of the CDR3 is TGCGCCAGCAGCCAAGTACCAGGGAGGGATAGATACGAGCAGTACTTC. This gives the protein CASSQVPGRDRYEQYF.

The chain has TRBV19 and TRBJ1-1; no clear D. The CDR3 consists of 12 residues. From germline, CDR1 is LNHDA and CDR2 SQIVND (reference sequence). Trimming stripped 5 bases from V and 1 base from J, with 5 bases between. CDR3 DNA sequence: TGTGCCAGTAGTTTCGGGAACACTGAAGCTTTCTTT. Protein: CASSFGNTEAFF. Variable domain in full (rest from reference TRBV19 and TRBJ1-1): DGGITQSPKYLFRKEGQNVTLSCEQNLNHDAMYWYRQDPGQGLRLIYYSQIVNDFQKGDIAEGYSVSREKKESFPLTVTSAQKNPTAFYLCASSFGNTEAFFGQGTRLTVV.

The chain combines TRBV28 with TRBJ1-6; weak D call: TRBD1 (6 bases). The germline gives CDR1 MDHEN, CDR2 SYDVKM. V was pared by 10 bases and J by 9 bases, with 19 bases between. CDR3 length equals 14 residues. The CDR3 region has the DNA TGTGCCACCACCTCCGGGGGGGCACGTTCACCCCTCCACTTT. Its protein product is CATTSGGARSPLHF.

The chain recombines TRBV7-9 with TRBJ1-2; D not resolved. The length of the CDR3 is 15 residues. Germline CDR1 SEHNR, CDR2 FQNEAQ (reference sequence). Trimming left V 2 bases short and J 0 bases short, with 10 bases between. The CDR3: CASSLSAGSNYGYTF. For the CDR3, the DNA is TGTGCCAGCAGCTTATCGGCGGGGTCTAACTATGGCTACACCTTC.